What follows are 2 T cell receptor beta chains derived from one specimen sequenced in a study of human T cells and chemical hapten exposure. MiXCR was run by TCRdb on the RACE reads, yielding one entry per CDR3 protein. The sample lists 180,000 or so distinct CDR3 sequences, approximately 26% occurring once. Time point here: patch test 3, about 24 weeks after DPC sensitization. Treatment meaning: therapeutic diphenylcyclopropenone sensitization with weekly scalp DPC. Sample: whole blood, taken in connection with sensitization to the hapten diphenylcyclopropenone (DPC). These receptors came from a woman in her thirties or forties with alopecia areata. Some clones in this sample may be carry-over from other donors' samples.

This sequence joins TRBV12-3 or TRBV12-4 and TRBJ1-2; 10 bases are a match to TRBD1. The CDR3 totals 13 residues. Trimming removed 6 bases from V and 8 bases from J; junction bases left unmatched: 6. CDR3 DNA: TGTGCCAGCAGACGACAGGGGGCGGGAGGCTACACCTTC. It is translated as CASRRQGAGGYTF.

This clonotype was counted between two and nine times. This chain joins TRBV10-2 and TRBJ1-5; 7 nucleotides align to TRBD1. Germline V lookup: CDR1 WSHSY, CDR2 SAAADI. With 0 bases clipped from V and 7 bases from J, the junction kept 3 bases outside the gene matches. The CDR3 loop spans 14 amino acids. The CDR3 DNA reads as TGCGCCAGCAGTGAGTCTGACAGGGACCAGCCCCAGCATTTT. Protein: CASSESDRDQPQHF.